Shown below are 2 T cell receptor beta chains from a single sample sequenced in a study of shared clonotypes between healthy human individuals. Libraries were prepared by immunoSEQ multiplex PCR; TCRdb keeps only in-frame clonotypes and omits some of them. The sample holds about 520,000 clones; more than 75% are singletons and the top ten take 9.5% to 15%. The specimen sequenced was PBMCs. Source of these receptors: a woman aged 40-49 years in good health. Some clones in this sample may be carry-over from other donors' samples.

This chain connects TRBV5-4 to TRBJ2-3; 7 bases map to TRBD2. The CDR3 length is 15 residues. Germline lookup yields CDR1 SGHNT and CDR2 YYREEE (reference sequence). The V and J ends lost 0 bases and 8 bases, in that order; junction bases with no gene match: 9. The CDR3 sequence: CASSLVASGVGTQYF. Written as DNA, the CDR3 is TGTGCCAGCAGCTTGGTGGCTAGCGGAGTGGGTACGCAGTATTTT.

The chain employs TRBV5-1 and TRBJ2-1; D is unclear. Germline CDR1 SGHRS, CDR2 YFSETQ. This CDR3 contains 14 residues. The ends were cut back, 3 bases at V and 5 bases at J, with 12 bases in the middle. CDR3 region: CASSSQTGHNEQFF. For the CDR3, the DNA is TGCGCCAGCAGCTCTCAGACTGGTCACAATGAGCAGTTCTTC.